Sequencing of this T cell receptor beta chain was carried out in a study of blood T cell repertoires in COVID-19. Per the original methods: Reference gene primers were amplified, and this amplification served to estimate nucleated cell counts. TCRdb's copy holds only in-frame clones and misses some; the assay was immunoSEQ multiplex PCR. V and J calls and clone size are those listed in that table; D and trimming were worked out from the DNA. The data show some 80,000 clones, with roughly 80% seen just once and 30% to 45% held by the top ten. V was trimmed by 5 bases and J by 0 bases, leaving 8 bases between them. Germline CDR1 and CDR2: KGHDR and SFDVKD. CDR3 length equals 14 residues.

The receptor was derived from a woman in her seventies with acute or convalescent COVID-19. J is TRBJ2-3 and V is TRBV24-1; D is unclear. Specimen: peripheral blood. The CDR3 sequence: CATSAPVSTDTQYF. The CDR3 nucleotides read TGTGCCACCAGTGCGCCGGTTAGCACAGATACGCAGTATTTT.